What follows are 12 T cell receptor beta chains derived from one specimen sequenced in a study of T-cell memory formation after mild COVID-19. TCRdb independently ran MiXCR on the 5' RACE reads; one entry per CDR3 protein. The repertoire holds under 350,000 distinct CDR3 sequences, roughly 15% seen once, with 20% to 25% in the top ten. Sequencing was performed on PBMCs or a T cell subset sorted from them (not recorded which). Every receptor here comes from a man between 18 and 35 years old who had mild COVID-19 (a few samples of this study predate the infection). Cell type and time point are not known.

The CDR3 loop reads CASSLGGQSYEQYF. The DNA of the CDR3 is TGCGCCAGCAGCTTGGGGGGACAGTCCTACGAGCAGTACTTC. The chain has TRBV5-1 and TRBJ2-7; 7 bases fit TRBD1. CDR1 is SGHRS and CDR2 is YFSETQ in the germline V gene. The CDR3 runs 14 residues. After removal of 0 bases from V and 1 base from J, the junction contained 1 base not matched to a gene.

The chain carries TRBV5-1 and TRBJ2-7, with 9 bases matching TRBD2. The V segment lost 4 bases and the J segment 0 bases; nucleotides outside the gene matches: 8. There are 16 residues in the CDR3. Germline V gene data show CDR1 as SGHRS and CDR2 as YFSETQ. The CDR3 here is CASSGGGVTSSYEQYF. The CDR3 DNA is TGCGCCAGCAGCGGCGGGGGGGTTACCAGCTCCTACGAGCAGTACTTC.

This clonotype came up a few times. V is TRBV18 and J is TRBJ2-3; D call uncertain. V was trimmed by 2 bases and J by 9 bases, leaving 15 bases between them. The CDR3 totals 14 residues. In germline, CDR1 is KGHSH, CDR2 LQKENI. CDR3 in DNA: TGTGCCAGCTCACCATGGACCGAGAAAAGGACGCAGTATTTT. This sequence encodes CASSPWTEKRTQYF.

This clonotype was observed a few times. J is TRBJ2-1 and V is TRBV6-2 or TRBV6-3; 12 bases map to TRBD2. Looked up from germline, CDR1 is MNHEY and CDR2 is SVGEGT. This CDR3 comprises 16 residues. V lost 6 bases to trimming and J lost 15 bases; unmatched junction nucleotides: 18. The CDR3 region is CASRTHPGLAGTRGFF. CDR3 DNA sequence: TGTGCCAGCAGGACCCATCCGGGACTAGCGGGCACCAGGGGGTTCTTC.

This clonotype was seen a handful of times. V is TRBV7-3 and J is TRBJ1-6; D remains unclear. In germline, CDR1 is SGHTA, CDR2 FQGTGA. With 3 bases removed from V and 6 bases from J, the gap between germline ends came to 3 bases. The CDR3 is 12 amino acids. This CDR3 is CASSFPNSPLHF. The CDR3 nucleotides read TGTGCCAGCAGCTTTCCTAATTCACCCCTCCACTTT.

This clonotype was detected ten times or more. This chain connects TRBV7-8 to TRBJ2-2; D tentatively fits TRBD1 or TRBD2 (6 bases each). The V gene's germline CDR1 is SGHVS and CDR2 FQNEAQ. The CDR3 has 15 amino acids. The V end was cut by 5 bases, the J end by 5 bases, with 15 bases between. In DNA, the CDR3 is TGTGCCAGCAGCCCGTACAGGGCGGGGACCGGGGAGCTGTTTTTT. This encodes CASSPYRAGTGELFF.

V is TRBV29-1 and J is TRBJ2-3; 7 bases map to TRBD2. The CDR3 has 17 residues. Germline values: CDR1 SQVTM, CDR2 ANQGSEA. V shed 4 bases, J shed 5 bases, and the junction held 18 bases outside the gene matches. The CDR3 nucleotides read TGCAGCGTTGGGCTCGGGGGGTATCTTGGTTTCAAAGATACGCAGTATTTT. It translates to CSVGLGGYLGFKDTQYF.

This clonotype was seen repeatedly, ten times or more. The rearrangement joins TRBV7-3 to TRBJ2-2; 8 bases map to TRBD2. The CDR3 sequence is 15 residues long. Germline V gene sequence: CDR1 SGHTA, CDR2 FQGTGA. Trimming removed 6 bases from V and 4 bases from J; junction bases left unmatched: 7. This CDR3 reads CASSWTSSGTGELFF. In DNA form, the CDR3 reads TGTGCCAGCAGTTGGACTAGCTCTGGCACCGGGGAGCTGTTTTTT.

This clonotype occurred a few times. One end of the junction fails to match germline, which may point to a read error. The chain links TRBV7-7 to TRBJ2-5, with a weak D call TRBD2 (6 bases). CDR3 length equals 14 residues. CDR1 is SSHAT, CDR2 FNYEAQ, per germline (reference sequence). The CDR3 DNA follows: TGTGCTAGCAGCCCGAGCCTGCCCGGGGGGACCCAGTACTTC. Encoded protein: CASSPSLPGGTQYF.

V usage is TRBV6-5 and J usage is TRBJ1-5; weak D call: TRBD1 (6 bases). V gave up 0 bases and J gave up 1 base, with 16 bases separating them. The germline CDR1 and CDR2 sequences are MNHEY and SVGAGI. This CDR3 is 18 amino acids long. In nucleotides, the CDR3 is TGTGCCAGCAGTTACTCGAGTCCCCACAGGGCCAGCAATCAGCCCCAGCATTTT. Translation gives CASSYSSPHRASNQPQHF.

The chain joins TRBV3-1 to TRBJ2-7; D is tentatively TRBD1 or TRBD2 (5 bases each). CDR1 and CDR2 (germline): LGHDT, YNNKEL (reference sequence). V was cut by 1 base and J by 5 bases, with 9 bases left in between. This CDR3 region has 13 residues. CDR3 nucleotide sequence: TGTGCCAGCAGCCAAGTTCGGGACCACGAGCAGTACTTC. This codes for CASSQVRDHEQYF.

This clonotype has only a few counts. V gene TRBV7-9 combines with J gene TRBJ2-7; 7 bases align to TRBD1. Germline loops: CDR1 SEHNR, CDR2 FQNEAQ (reference sequence). The CDR3 length is 14 residues. The V gene end was trimmed by 6 bases and the J gene end by 6 bases; junction bases not matched to a gene: 11. The CDR3: CASRSIQGLGEQYF. CDR3 in DNA: TGTGCCAGCAGATCGATACAGGGGTTAGGCGAGCAGTACTTC.